This entry lists 2 T cell receptor beta chains sequenced from one sample in a study of post-analysis software for immune sequencing data. Study-level findings and limits: Patients carried several TRBV segments more frequently than controls did, and TRBV5-6, TRBV5-1 and TRBV20-1 were among them.

The antigens these receptors bind are not known. The library was made from cDNA and included unique molecular identifiers. TCRdb re-analysed the PCR reads in MiXCR, keeping a single row per CDR3 protein. The sample carries 750,000 to 950,000 distinct CDR3 sequences, around 50% recorded once. Sequencing was done on a sample of blood. The receptors come from a girl aged 10 to 17 with multiple sclerosis.

The rearrangement uses TRBV7-3 and TRBJ2-1; D remains ambiguous. The CDR3 runs 13 residues. Per the germline V gene, CDR1 is SGHTA and CDR2 is FQGTGA. Trimming shortened V by 0 bases and J by 12 bases, and 12 bases separated the two germline ends. The CDR3 DNA reads as TGTGCCAGCAGCTTAACGTCCCTGGGTGGGCAGTTCTTC. Translating gives CASSLTSLGGQFF.

The genes are TRBV20-1 and TRBJ1-1; TRBD1 aligns across 10 bases. The germline V gene encodes CDR1 DFQATT and CDR2 SNEGSKA (reference sequence). The CDR3 is 14 amino acids. V trimming: 3 bases; J trimming: 3 bases; junction bases outside the gene matches: 4. In nucleotides, the CDR3 is TGCAGTGCTAGCCTAGGGACAGGGGACACTGAAGCTTTCTTT. Translated: CSASLGTGDTEAFF.